This T cell receptor beta chain was sequenced in a study of T and B cells in COVID-19 patients. Overall study context: Peripheral blood came from COVID-19 patients with active infection or after recovery. Recovered patients mostly had mild to moderate COVID-19 managed as outpatients.

The CDR3 extends over 13 amino acids. V dropped 6 bases and J dropped 5; count of bases not matched to a gene: 6. Germline loops: CDR1 ENHRY, CDR2 SYGVKD. BIOMED2 TRB-A/B primer pools were used in multiplex TRB PCR. TCRdb passed the multiplex PCR reads through MiXCR, listing each CDR3 protein once. The sample has about 15,000 distinct CDR3 sequences, around 30% seen once. This clonotype was picked up a small number of times. Its antigen is currently unknown. Findings and limits, study-wide: Patients with COVID-19 reportedly showed strongly skewed T cell receptor beta variable and joining gene usage.

Blood genomic DNA input for TRB amplification was about 250-500 ng. Material: blood. The rearrangement joins TRBV10-3 to TRBJ2-5, with 7 bases matching TRBD2. The sequence came from a human donor who had recovered from COVID-19. The CDR3 loop reads CAIRRLAEETQYF. Here the CDR3 DNA reads TGTGCCATCAGGAGACTAGCCGAGGAGACCCAGTACTTC.